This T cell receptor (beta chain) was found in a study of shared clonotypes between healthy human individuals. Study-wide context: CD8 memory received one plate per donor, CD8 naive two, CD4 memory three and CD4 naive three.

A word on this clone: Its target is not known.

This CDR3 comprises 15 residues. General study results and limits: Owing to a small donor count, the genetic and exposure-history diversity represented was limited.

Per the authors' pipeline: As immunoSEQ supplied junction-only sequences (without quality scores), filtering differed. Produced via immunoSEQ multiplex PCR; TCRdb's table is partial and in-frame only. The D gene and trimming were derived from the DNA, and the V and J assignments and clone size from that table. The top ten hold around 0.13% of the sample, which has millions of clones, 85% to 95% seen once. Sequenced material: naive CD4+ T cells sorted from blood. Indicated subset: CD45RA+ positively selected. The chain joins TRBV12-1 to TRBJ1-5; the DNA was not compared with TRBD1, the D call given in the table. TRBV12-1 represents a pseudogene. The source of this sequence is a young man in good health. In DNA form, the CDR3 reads TGTGCCAGCAGCCTCGGACAGGGAGGCAATCAGCCCCAGCATTTT. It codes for CASSLGQGGNQPQHF.